The 24 T cell receptor beta chains below all came from one sample that was sequenced in a study of identical twins. TCRdb re-derived calls from the 5' RACE reads in MiXCR, one entry per CDR3 protein. The sample comprises around 230,000 distinct CDR3 sequences, around 9.6% of which are singletons, and just over 5% rests with the top ten. The source material was memory (CD45RO+) T cells sorted from blood. The receptors here all came from a woman in her late teens or twenties in good health.

A few counts support this clonotype. The chain links TRBV11-2 to TRBJ1-1; D unclear. The germline V gene encodes CDR1 SGHAT and CDR2 FQNNGV. The CDR3 consists of 13 residues. Trimming cost V 5 bases and J 1 base, with 8 bases left between them. This chain's CDR3 is CASSRRANTEAFF. The DNA of the CDR3 is TGTGCCAGCAGCCGACGGGCGAACACTGAAGCTTTCTTT.

The chain links TRBV14 to TRBJ2-1; D uncertain. Germline CDR1 reads SGHDN; CDR2 reads FVKESK. The ends were cut back, 6 bases at V and 6 bases at J, with 9 bases in the middle. This CDR3 comprises 12 residues. The CDR3 region is CASRAFSNEQFF. The DNA of the CDR3 is TGTGCCAGCAGGGCATTCTCCAATGAGCAGTTCTTC.

This rearrangement joins TRBV5-1 to TRBJ2-3; TRBD2 agrees at 7 bases. The CDR3 sequence is 15 residues long. Trimming took 6 bases from V and 2 from J; bases not matched to a gene: 9. The germline CDR1 and CDR2 sequences are SGHRS and YFSETQ. The CDR3 region is CASKVGGRSTDTQYF. As DNA, the CDR3 is TGCGCCAGCAAGGTCGGCGGGAGATCCACAGATACGCAGTATTTT.

This clonotype was seen repeatedly, ten times or more. V and J are TRBV25-1 and TRBJ2-5; the D gene could be TRBD1 or TRBD2 (5 bases each). V dropped 1 base and J dropped 2 bases, with 11 bases sitting between them. This CDR3 contains 15 residues. Germline-derived CDR1 and CDR2 are MGHDK and SYGVNS. CDR3 sequence: CASSELGRKQETQYF. DNA of the CDR3: TGTGCCAGCAGTGAATTGGGACGTAAGCAAGAGACCCAGTACTTC.

This clonotype turned up a few times. The chain is built from TRBV7-3 and TRBJ1-1; D possibly corresponds to TRBD1 (6 bases). The CDR3 covers 13 residues. CDR1 is SGHTA, CDR2 FQGTGA, per germline. The V end lost 8 bases, the J end lost 5 bases, and 15 bases lay between the germline ends. CDR3: CASGRGAGTEAFF. CDR3 sequence (DNA): TGTGCCAGCGGGAGGGGGGCCGGTACTGAAGCTTTCTTT.

There are a few counts of this clonotype. The genes are TRBV12-3 or TRBV12-4 and TRBJ1-6; TRBD1 matches 8 bases. The CDR3 has 15 residues. V lost 5 bases and J lost 7; bases outside the gene matches: 7. The CDR3 bases are TGTGCCAGCAGTCCGGGACAGGTGCACAATTCACCCCTCCACTTT. Translated, it gives CASSPGQVHNSPLHF.

The chain links TRBV29-1 to TRBJ1-4, with D possibly TRBD1 on 6 matching bases. Germline V gene data show CDR1 as SQVTM and CDR2 as ANQGSEA. The CDR3 has 17 amino acids. With 0 bases removed from V and 3 bases from J, the gap between germline ends came to 17 bases. The DNA for the CDR3 is TGCAGCGTTGAAGATGGGGACAAGGGAGGTCCTAATGAAAAACTGTTTTTT. Translated, it gives CSVEDGDKGGPNEKLFF.

This clonotype was seen repeatedly, ten times or more. The chain is built from TRBV5-1 and TRBJ1-4; D may be TRBD1 (5 bases). V was cut by 4 bases and J by 6 bases, with 13 bases left in between. The CDR3 has 14 amino acids. The germline gives CDR1 SGHRS, CDR2 YFSETQ. The CDR3: CASSVQGVDEKLFF. For the CDR3, the DNA is TGCGCCAGCAGCGTGCAGGGAGTAGATGAAAAACTGTTTTTT. The full variable domain, in which reference TRBV5-1 and TRBJ1-4 provide the parts outside the CDR3, is KAGVTQTPRYLIKTRGQQVTLSCSPISGHRSVSWYQQTPGQGLQFLFEYFSETQRNKGNFPGRFSGRQFSNSRSEMNVSTLELGDSALYLCASSVQGVDEKLFFGSGTQLSVL.

This clonotype was seen at least ten times. V usage is TRBV5-1 and J usage is TRBJ2-2; tentatively, D is TRBD1 or TRBD2 (5 bases each). The length of the CDR3 is 16 residues. Per germline, CDR1 SGHRS and CDR2 YFSETQ. Trimming took 3 bases from V and 4 from J, leaving 16 bases between them. DNA for the CDR3: TGCGCCAGCAGCTCTAGGGACGTGTCGGGCACCGGGGAGCTGTTTTTT. It encodes CASSSRDVSGTGELFF. Full variable domain (remainder filled in from reference TRBV5-1 and TRBJ2-2): KAGVTQTPRYLIKTRGQQVTLSCSPISGHRSVSWYQQTPGQGLQFLFEYFSETQRNKGNFPGRFSGRQFSNSRSEMNVSTLELGDSALYLCASSSRDVSGTGELFFGEGSRLTVL.

The V gene is TRBV6-6, the J gene TRBJ2-7; TRBD1 is a possible D gene (6 bases). CDR1 MNHNY and CDR2 SVGAGI come from the germline V gene (reference sequence). The CDR3 is made up of 13 amino acids. The ends were cut back, 8 bases at V and 3 bases at J, with 14 bases in the middle. CDR3 protein: CASRNTGNYEQYF. In DNA, the CDR3 is TGTGCCAGCCGTAACACAGGGAACTACGAGCAGTACTTC.

The J gene is TRBJ2-1, the V gene TRBV7-8; D remains unclear. V gave up 8 bases and J gave up 6 bases, with 20 bases separating them. The CDR3 extends over 15 amino acids. Germline CDR1 SGHVS, CDR2 FQNEAQ. CDR3 residues: CASSRMGRSANEQFF. CDR3 in DNA: TGTGCCAGCTCCAGGATGGGCAGGTCGGCCAATGAGCAGTTCTTC. Based on the CDR3 plus reference TRBV7-8 and TRBJ2-1, the full variable domain is GAGVSQSPRYKVAKRGQDVALRCDPISGHVSLFWYQQALGQGPEFLTYFQNEAQLDKSGLPSDRFFAERPEGSVSTLKIQRTQQEDSAVYLCASSRMGRSANEQFFGPGTRLTVL.

CDR3 sequence (DNA): TGTGCCAGCAGTTCCCGAGGGGCGGCTGGCTACACCTTC. As protein: CASSSRGAAGYTF. This chain joins TRBV27 and TRBJ1-2; tentatively, D is TRBD1 (5 bases). The CDR3 runs to 13 residues. CDR1 is MNHEY and CDR2 is SMNVEV in the germline V gene (reference sequence). The V end lost 4 bases, the J end lost 7 bases, and 13 bases lay between the germline ends.

This clonotype was counted only a few times. The CDR3 is CASSAGTPSGNTIYF. CDR3 coding DNA: TGTGCCAGCAGCGCCGGGACACCCTCTGGAAACACCATATATTTT. V usage is TRBV9 and J usage is TRBJ1-3; D perhaps matches TRBD1 (6 bases). Germline CDR1 and CDR2: SGDLS and YYNGEE. The CDR3 consists of 15 residues. The V gene lost 3 bases and the J gene lost 0 bases, with 10 bases spanning the gap.

This clonotype was seen a few times. The chain employs TRBV5-5 and TRBJ1-1; a possible D gene is TRBD1 (5 bases). The V end was cut by 2 bases, the J end by 10 bases, with 9 bases between. This CDR3 is 11 amino acids long. CDR1 and CDR2 from the germline V gene are SGHKS and YYEKEE (reference sequence). CDR3 sequence: CASSFQGRAFF. CDR3 DNA sequence: TGTGCCAGCAGCTTCCAGGGAAGAGCTTTCTTT.

The chain uses TRBV25-1 and TRBJ2-2, with D perhaps being TRBD1 or TRBD2 (5 bases each). CDR1 and CDR2 (germline): MGHDK, SYGVNS. V gave up 3 bases and J gave up 4 bases, with 9 bases separating them. The CDR3 has 14 amino acids. CDR3 sequence: CASSEQGATGELFF. CDR3 bases: TGTGCCAGCAGTGAGCAGGGAGCCACCGGGGAGCTGTTTTTT.

The rearrangement links TRBV7-2 to TRBJ2-7; TRBD2 agrees at 7 bases. Germline V gene sequence: CDR1 SGHTA, CDR2 FQGNSA. Trimming removed 5 bases from V and 5 bases from J; junction bases left unmatched: 15. This CDR3 region has 16 residues. CDR3 loop: CASSPYGLREIDEQYF. For the CDR3, the DNA is TGTGCCAGCAGCCCCTATGGGTTGCGGGAGATTGACGAGCAGTACTTC.

This clonotype turned up a few times. The genes are TRBV15 and TRBJ2-1; 10 bases are shared with TRBD1. CDR1 is LNHNV and CDR2 is YYDKDF in the germline V gene (reference sequence). This CDR3 is 18 amino acids long. Losses at the gene ends were 3 bases for V and 1 base for J; bases not matched to a gene: 9. The CDR3 coding sequence is TGTGCCACCAGCAGCCGGGACAGGGGCCCCTTGTCCTACAATGAGCAGTTCTTC. Its translation is CATSSRDRGPLSYNEQFF.

The V call is TRBV7-9, the J call TRBJ2-7; maybe TRBD1 (5 bases). Germline CDR1 is SEHNR and CDR2 is FQNEAQ (reference sequence). The CDR3 length is 14 residues. Trimming stripped 4 bases from V and 0 bases from J, with 10 bases between. CDR3 residues: CASSSRAFSYEQYF. In nucleotides, the CDR3 is TGTGCCAGCAGCTCCAGGGCCTTCTCCTACGAGCAGTACTTC.

The chain employs TRBV18 and TRBJ2-3; D gene uncertain. V was pared by 4 bases and J by 2 bases, with 4 bases between. CDR1 and CDR2 (germline): KGHSH, LQKENI. The CDR3 is 12 residues long. CDR3 bases: TGTGCCAGCTCACACAACACAGATACGCAGTATTTT. Translation gives CASSHNTDTQYF.

The chain is built from TRBV4-1 and TRBJ2-7; 8 nucleotides match TRBD1. Germline V lookup: CDR1 MGHRA, CDR2 YSYEKL. The CDR3 runs to 15 residues. V lost 2 bases to trimming and J lost 3 bases; unmatched junction nucleotides: 6. Here the CDR3 DNA reads TGCGCCAGCAGCCAACAAGACAGGGGAAACTACGAGCAGTACTTC. This sequence encodes CASSQQDRGNYEQYF.

This clonotype was recorded many times. The chain links TRBV9 to TRBJ2-2; 14 nucleotides align to TRBD2. With V trimmed by 10 bases and J by 7 bases, 12 bases remained unmatched. Per the germline V gene, CDR1 is SGDLS and CDR2 is YYNGEE. The CDR3 covers 16 residues. CDR3 bases: TGTGCCTCTAACCCGGGACTAGCGGGAGATTTCGGGGAGCTGTTTTTT. This codes for CASNPGLAGDFGELFF.

At least ten counts were recorded for this clonotype. This chain uses TRBV11-2 with TRBJ2-7, with D perhaps given as TRBD1 or TRBD2 (6 bases each). The germline V gene encodes CDR1 SGHAT and CDR2 FQNNGV. The V end was cut by 5 bases, the J end by 4 bases, with 24 bases between. The CDR3 contains 17 residues. The DNA of the CDR3 is TGTGCCAGCAGCGCCCTAGGGGGGCCCCGTCGTACGTACGAGCAGTACTTC. Protein: CASSALGGPRRTYEQYF.

This clonotype turned up a few times. This chain links TRBV4-3 with TRBJ2-1; tentative D call: TRBD2 (5 bases). Trimming took off 0 bases at V and 8 bases at J, with 17 bases between the two ends. Germline-derived CDR1 and CDR2 are LGHNA and YSLEER. There are 16 residues in the CDR3. DNA for the CDR3: TGCGCCAGCAGCCAAGATAACCGGGATATGGTCGATGAGCAGTTCTTC. This translates into CASSQDNRDMVDEQFF.

V and J are TRBV7-9 and TRBJ2-7; 8 bases fit TRBD2. With 5 bases clipped from V and 2 bases from J, the junction kept 5 bases outside the gene matches. From germline, CDR1 is SEHNR and CDR2 FQNEAQ (reference sequence). This CDR3 is built from 14 residues. CDR3 amino acids: CASSKSGGPYEQYF. The CDR3 nucleotides are TGTGCCAGCAGCAAATCGGGGGGGCCCTACGAGCAGTACTTC.